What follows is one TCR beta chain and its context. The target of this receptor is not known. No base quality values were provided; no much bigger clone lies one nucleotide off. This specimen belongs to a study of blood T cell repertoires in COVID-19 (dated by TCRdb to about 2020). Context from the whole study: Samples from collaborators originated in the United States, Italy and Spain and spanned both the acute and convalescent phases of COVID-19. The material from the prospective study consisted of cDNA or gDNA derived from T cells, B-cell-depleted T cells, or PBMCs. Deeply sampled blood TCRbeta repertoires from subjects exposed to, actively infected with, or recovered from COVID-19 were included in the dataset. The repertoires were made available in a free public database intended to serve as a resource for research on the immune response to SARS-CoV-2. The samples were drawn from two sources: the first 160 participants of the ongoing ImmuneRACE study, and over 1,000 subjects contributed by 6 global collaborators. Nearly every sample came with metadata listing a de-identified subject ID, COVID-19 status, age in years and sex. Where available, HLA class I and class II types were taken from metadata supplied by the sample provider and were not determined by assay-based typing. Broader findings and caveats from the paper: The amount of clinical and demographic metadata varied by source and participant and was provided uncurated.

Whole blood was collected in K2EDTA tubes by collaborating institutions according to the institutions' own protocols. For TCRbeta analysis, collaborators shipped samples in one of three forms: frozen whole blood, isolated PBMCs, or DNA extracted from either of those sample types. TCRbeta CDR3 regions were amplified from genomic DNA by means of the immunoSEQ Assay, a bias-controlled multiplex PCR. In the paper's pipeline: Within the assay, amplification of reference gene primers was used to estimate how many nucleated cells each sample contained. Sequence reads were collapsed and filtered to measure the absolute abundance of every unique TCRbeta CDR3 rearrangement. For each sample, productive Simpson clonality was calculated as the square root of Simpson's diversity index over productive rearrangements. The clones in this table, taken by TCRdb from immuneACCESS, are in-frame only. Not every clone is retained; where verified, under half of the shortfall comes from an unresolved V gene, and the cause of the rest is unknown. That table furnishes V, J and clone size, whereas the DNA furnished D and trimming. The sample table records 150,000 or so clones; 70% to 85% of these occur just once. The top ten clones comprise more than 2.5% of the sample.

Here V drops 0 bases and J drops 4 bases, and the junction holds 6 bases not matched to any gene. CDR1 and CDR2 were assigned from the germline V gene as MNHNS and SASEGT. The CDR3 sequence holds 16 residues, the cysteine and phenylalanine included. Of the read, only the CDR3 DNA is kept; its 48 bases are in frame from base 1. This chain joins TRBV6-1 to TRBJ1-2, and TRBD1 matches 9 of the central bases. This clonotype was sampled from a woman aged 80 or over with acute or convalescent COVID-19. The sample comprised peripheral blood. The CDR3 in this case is CASSEAPTGGSYGYTF. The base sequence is TGTGCCAGCAGTGAAGCTCCGACAGGGGGAAGCTATGGCTACACCTTC.